A few counts support the clone carrying this TCR beta chain. The sample originates from a study of cytomegalovirus exposure and HLA in healthy donors. Whole-study context: There were around 100 million unique TCR beta sequences, drawn from about 190 million T cells, in an earlier analysis.

Primers for the PCR totalled 60 Vbeta and 13 Jbeta. TCRdb's copy holds only in-frame clones and misses some; the assay was immunoSEQ multiplex PCR. The sample contains about 210,000 clones, around four fifths of which appear only once. Healthy bone marrow donors made up the donor group. V was shortened by 6 bases and J by 0 bases, with 26 bases between the two germline ends. Germline loops: CDR1 KGHSH, CDR2 LQKENI. This CDR3 comprises 19 residues. This sequence originates from a woman aged 50 to 60 in good health and CMV-seropositive. The chain uses TRBV18 and TRBJ1-1, with unresolved D. The sequenced material came from PBMCs. In DNA, the CDR3 is TGTGCCAGCTCCCGCCCGGGAGTTTCGGGTGGAACCATGAACACTGAAGCTTTCTTT. Its translation is CASSRPGVSGGTMNTEAFF.